This TCR beta chain was obtained from a study of early T cells in non-severe SARS-CoV-2 infection (dated by TCRdb to the early 2020s). Some background on the complete study: Bulk RNA from unsorted whole blood was used for TCR sequencing, so alpha and beta chains could not be paired. Results the study describes overall, beyond this receptor: VDJdb matching was skewed toward anti-spike CD8 responses, so virus-specific expansions were likely underestimated and private and CD4 specificities were missed.

Based on the germline V gene, the CDR1 and CDR2 sequences are SNHLY and FYNNEI. The junction carries 10 bases between V and J, which are trimmed by 2 bases and 1 base respectively. The CDR3 has 15 amino acids, counting the end cysteine and phenylalanine. The only DNA kept is the CDR3, 45 bases in frame from the first base. A note on this clonotype: The antigen it binds to is not known. Qualities for individual bases were not recorded, and no much larger clone is one base off.

Library creation used 5' RACE. The reads were generated on a NextSeq 500. Unique molecular identifiers were attached to individual cDNA molecules in the TCR library protocol so that sequencing error and PCR bias could be corrected. Both TCR alpha and beta chains were sequenced, and tight co-correlation was observed between alpha and beta sequence abundances in each sample. The source study handled its data this way. V gene, J gene and CDR3 annotation of TCR sequences was performed with Decombinator V4. TCRs were defined as expanded if a significant change between any two time points was detected under a Poisson model with p below 0.0001. TCR abundances were normalised to the total number of TCRs sequenced in each sample and reported as counts per million. TRAV1-2 paired with TRAJ12, TRAJ20 or TRAJ33 defined MAIT TCRs, while TRAV10 paired with TRAJ18 defined iNKT TCRs. VDJdb, accessed 1 November 2021, was searched for CMV, EBV and SARS-CoV-2 annotated TCRs, with TCRs annotated for multiple antigens excluded. TCRdb trimmed public reads at Q25 via fastp, called clones via MiXCR and kept in-frame beta chains. When rows share a CDR3 protein, they turn into one entry using the most common DNA and genes. These V and J calls rely on TCRdb rather than the paper's analysis. The sample data list about 120,000 distinct CDR3 sequences, and 10% to 15% of these were observed just once. Clones ranked in the top ten supply less than 4.5% of the sample.

This was a case-control study nested in a cohort of healthcare workers in London, UK, who had nasopharyngeal swab PCR tests and blood samples taken every week. Healthcare workers were enrolled in the week of the UK lockdown, from 23 to 31 March 2020, and were followed every week for up to roughly 15 weeks. This receptor was taken from an adult who was a healthcare worker with PCR-confirmed SARS-CoV-2 infection or an uninfected control (not recorded which). Here the sequenced sample was whole blood, taken at baseline. The chain is assembled from TRBV2 and TRBJ2-3; a weak D assignment points to TRBD1 (6 bases agree). The CDR3 region: CASSEPWTGTDTQYF. The DNA sequence is as follows: TGTGCCAGCAGTGAACCGTGGACAGGCACAGATACGCAGTATTTT. Supplemented by the reference TRBV2 and TRBJ2-3 proteins around the CDR3, the complete variable domain is EPEVTQTPSHQVTQMGQEVILRCVPISNHLYFYWYRQILGQKVEFLVSFYNNEISEKSEIFDDQFSVERPDGSNFTLKIRSTKLEDSAMYFCASSEPWTGTDTQYFGPGTRLTVL.